Listed here is a single T cell receptor (beta chain). This clone showed up just once. Its recognized antigen is unknown. No quality values exist for individual bases; no much larger clone is one base distant. This entry belongs to a study of brain T cells in children with intractable seizures (dated by TCRdb to 2020 to 2022). A note on the overall study: Resected brain tissue from about 48 pediatric epilepsy surgery cases was initially screened for immune gene transcripts with a NanoString immunology panel. Of the approximately twelve selected surgery cases, pre-surgery blood was also sequenced for eight, so four had brain tissue only.

The immunoSEQ assay was applied to genomic DNA to generate the TCR beta chain sequences. Per the source publication's procedure: CDR3 sequences that did not begin with the conserved framework cysteine at position 104 were removed by hand. Clonality was calculated as one minus the normalized Shannon's Diversity Index, with values ranging from 0 (maximal diversity) to 1 (oligoclonal). Chi-squared comparison-of-proportions tests assessed whether the same CDR3 differed in frequency between samples, such as brain versus blood. Public clonotypes were found through immuneACCESS searches, while the VDJdb browser was used to judge similarity to known antiviral clonotypes. Held by TCRdb, this immuneACCESS table contains in-frame sequences only and omits some clones. Under half of the omission traces to an unresolved V gene where checked; the cause of the rest is unknown. The V and J calls and clone size are taken from that table; D and trimming were inferred from the DNA. For this sample the table gives about 320,000 clones, of which over 90% were detected only once. The ten biggest clones cover 4.5% to 7% of the sample.

The research as a whole found: The patients' HCMV serostatus was not known, and viral specificity was inferred solely from CDR3 sequence similarity. Sequencing depth differed between pre- and post-surgery blood, so clones missing from the pre-surgery sample may reflect undersampling.

The time point label here, explained by the study, means: blood from clinic visit 5 months post-surgery; TSC patient then seizure free. The surgery cases that showed the highest brain T cell transcript signatures were chosen for TCR beta chain sequencing of brain tissue, and of blood when it was available. Prior to surgery, the patients had been treated with at least one anti-epileptic drug. TCR-sequenced patients were children with drug-resistant epilepsy due to tuberous sclerosis complex, focal cortical dysplasia, Rasmussen encephalitis or hemimegalencephaly. The Monarch genomic DNA purification kit was used to extract bulk genomic DNA from unsorted brain tissue and whole blood. This receptor was identified in a boy younger than two with tuberous sclerosis and intractable seizures. This specimen consisted of peripheral blood, obtained about 5 months after surgery.

The CDR3 protein: CASSQGHGSSYNEQFF. The DNA sequence follows: TGTGCCAGCAGCCAAGGGCACGGATCAAGTTACAATGAGCAGTTCTTC. This chain is built from TRBV3-1 (or the pseudogene TRBV3-2) and TRBJ2-1; the D gene cannot be resolved reliably. According to the germline V gene (reference sequence), CDR1 reads LGHDT and CDR2 reads YNNKEL. V lost 1 base and J lost 4 bases; the stretch between them is 14 bases long. The CDR3 has 16 amino acids, counting the end cysteine and phenylalanine. The DNA shown is the 48-base CDR3, in frame from base 1.